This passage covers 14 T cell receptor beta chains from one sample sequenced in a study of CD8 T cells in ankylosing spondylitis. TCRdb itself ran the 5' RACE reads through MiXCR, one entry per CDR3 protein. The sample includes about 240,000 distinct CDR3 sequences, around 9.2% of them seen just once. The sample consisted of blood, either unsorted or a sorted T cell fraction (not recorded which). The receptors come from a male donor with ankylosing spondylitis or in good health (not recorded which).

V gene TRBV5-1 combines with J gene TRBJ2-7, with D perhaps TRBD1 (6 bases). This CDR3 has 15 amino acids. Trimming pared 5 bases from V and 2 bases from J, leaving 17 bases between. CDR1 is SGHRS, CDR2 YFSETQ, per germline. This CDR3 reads CASSSFPGQTYEQYF. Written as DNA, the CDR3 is TGCGCCAGCAGTTCCTTCCCGGGACAAACCTACGAGCAGTACTTC.

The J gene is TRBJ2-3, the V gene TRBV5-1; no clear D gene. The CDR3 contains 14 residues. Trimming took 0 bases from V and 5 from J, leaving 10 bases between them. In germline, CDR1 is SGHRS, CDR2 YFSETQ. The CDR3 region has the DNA TGCGCCAGCAGCTTGGTGACTGGGGAAGATACGCAGTATTTT. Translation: CASSLVTGEDTQYF. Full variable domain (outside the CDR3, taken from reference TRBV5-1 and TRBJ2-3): KAGVTQTPRYLIKTRGQQVTLSCSPISGHRSVSWYQQTPGQGLQFLFEYFSETQRNKGNFPGRFSGRQFSNSRSEMNVSTLELGDSALYLCASSLVTGEDTQYFGPGTRLTVL.

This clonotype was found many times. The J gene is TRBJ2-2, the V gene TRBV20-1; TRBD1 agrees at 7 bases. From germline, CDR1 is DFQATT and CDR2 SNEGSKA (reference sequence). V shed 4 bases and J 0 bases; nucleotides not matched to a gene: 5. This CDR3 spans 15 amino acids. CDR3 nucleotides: TGCAGTGCTACCGGCGACAGGGCGAACACCGGGGAGCTGTTTTTT. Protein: CSATGDRANTGELFF.

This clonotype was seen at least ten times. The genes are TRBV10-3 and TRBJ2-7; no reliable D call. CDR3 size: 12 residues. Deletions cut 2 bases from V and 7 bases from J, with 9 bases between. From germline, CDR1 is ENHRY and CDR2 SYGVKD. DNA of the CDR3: TGTGCCATCAGTGAGAGGGTGGGGGAGCAGTACTTC. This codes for CAISERVGEQYF.

CDR3 protein: CASLVSGSYNEQFF. CDR3 bases: TGTGCCAGCCTTGTGAGCGGGAGCTACAATGAGCAGTTCTTC. The chain is built from TRBV5-6 and TRBJ2-1; 8 bases map to TRBD2. The junction had 6 bases not matched to a gene; V was cut back by 7 bases and J by 3 bases. The germline V gene encodes CDR1 SGHDT and CDR2 YYEEEE. The CDR3 extends over 14 amino acids.

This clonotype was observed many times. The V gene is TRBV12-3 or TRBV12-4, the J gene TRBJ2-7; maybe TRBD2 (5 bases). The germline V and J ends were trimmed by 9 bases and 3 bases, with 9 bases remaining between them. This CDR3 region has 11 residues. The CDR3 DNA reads TGTGCCAGTGCCGGGGTCTACGAGCAGTACTTC. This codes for CASAGVYEQYF.

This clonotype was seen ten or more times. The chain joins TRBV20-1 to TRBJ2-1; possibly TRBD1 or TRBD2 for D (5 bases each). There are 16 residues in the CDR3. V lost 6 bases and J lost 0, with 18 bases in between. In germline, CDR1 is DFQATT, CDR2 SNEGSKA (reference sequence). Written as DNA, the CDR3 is TGCAGTGCCCAAGCCAGGGACCGGACCTCCTACAATGAGCAGTTCTTC. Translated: CSAQARDRTSYNEQFF.

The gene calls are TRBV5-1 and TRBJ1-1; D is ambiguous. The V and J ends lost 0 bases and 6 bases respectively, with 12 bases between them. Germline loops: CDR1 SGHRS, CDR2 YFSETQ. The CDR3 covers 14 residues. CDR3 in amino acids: CASSLAEGVPEAFF. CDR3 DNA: TGCGCCAGCAGCTTGGCCGAGGGTGTCCCTGAAGCTTTCTTT. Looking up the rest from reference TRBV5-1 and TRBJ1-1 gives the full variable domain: KAGVTQTPRYLIKTRGQQVTLSCSPISGHRSVSWYQQTPGQGLQFLFEYFSETQRNKGNFPGRFSGRQFSNSRSEMNVSTLELGDSALYLCASSLAEGVPEAFFGQGTRLTVV.

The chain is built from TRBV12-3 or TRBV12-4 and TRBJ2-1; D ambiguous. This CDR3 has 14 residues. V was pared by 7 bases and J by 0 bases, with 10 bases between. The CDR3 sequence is CASKGSSSYNEQFF. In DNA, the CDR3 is TGTGCCAGCAAGGGCAGTAGCTCCTACAATGAGCAGTTCTTC.

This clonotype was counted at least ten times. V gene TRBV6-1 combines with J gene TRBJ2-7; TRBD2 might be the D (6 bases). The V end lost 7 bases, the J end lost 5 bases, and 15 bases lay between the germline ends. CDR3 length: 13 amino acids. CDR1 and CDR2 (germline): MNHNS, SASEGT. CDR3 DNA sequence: TGTGCCAGCATCAGGGAGGCGGGCCACGAGCAGTACTTC. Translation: CASIREAGHEQYF.

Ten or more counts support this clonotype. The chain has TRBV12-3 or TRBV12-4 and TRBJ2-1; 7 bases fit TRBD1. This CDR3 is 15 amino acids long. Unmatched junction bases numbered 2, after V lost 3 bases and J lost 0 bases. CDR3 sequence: CASSLGDSSYNEQFF. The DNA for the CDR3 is TGTGCCAGCAGTTTGGGGGACAGCTCCTACAATGAGCAGTTCTTC.

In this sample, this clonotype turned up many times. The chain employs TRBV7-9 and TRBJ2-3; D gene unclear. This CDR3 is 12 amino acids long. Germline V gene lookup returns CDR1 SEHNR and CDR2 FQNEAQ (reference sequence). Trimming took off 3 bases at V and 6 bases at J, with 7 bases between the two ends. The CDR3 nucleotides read TGTGCCAGCAGCTTTGGGTCCGATACGCAGTATTTT. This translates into CASSFGSDTQYF. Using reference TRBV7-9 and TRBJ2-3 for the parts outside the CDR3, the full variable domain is DTGVSQNPRHKITKRGQNVTFRCDPISEHNRLYWYRQTLGQGPEFLTYFQNEAQLEKSRLLSDRFSAERPKGSFSTLEIQRTEQGDSAMYLCASSFGSDTQYFGPGTRLTVL.

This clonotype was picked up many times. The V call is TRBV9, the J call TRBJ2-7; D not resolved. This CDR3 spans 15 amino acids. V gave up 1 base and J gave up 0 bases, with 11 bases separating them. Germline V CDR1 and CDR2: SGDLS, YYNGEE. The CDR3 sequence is CASSVIPGPSYEQYF. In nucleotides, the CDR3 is TGTGCCAGCAGCGTAATACCGGGTCCCTCCTACGAGCAGTACTTC.

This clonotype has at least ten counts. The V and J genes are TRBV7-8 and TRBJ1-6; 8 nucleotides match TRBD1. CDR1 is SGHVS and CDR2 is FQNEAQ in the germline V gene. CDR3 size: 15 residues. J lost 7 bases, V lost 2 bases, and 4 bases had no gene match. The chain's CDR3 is CASSLRDRPNSPLHF. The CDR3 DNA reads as TGTGCCAGCAGCTTAAGGGACAGGCCGAATTCACCCCTCCACTTT.